This T cell receptor beta chain was captured by sequencing in a study of STAT5B mutations in CD4+ large granular lymphocyte leukemia (dated by TCRdb to the early 2020s). About the investigation overall: Among the healthy controls, the CDR3 'QG' motif was associated with a particular HLA allele. TCRbeta repertoires of CD4+ T-cell large granular lymphocyte leukemia patients were compared with those of healthy blood donors. Flow cytometry performed on FACSCanto II or FACSVerse showed that the purified fractions had more than 95% purity among lymphocytes. The research as a whole found: Main leukemic clonotypes were private to each patient, although 25% to 30% of the main leukemic clonotypes were found at low frequency in the non-leukemic repertoires of other patients. Compared with healthy CD4+ repertoires, CD4-sorted patient repertoires appeared more clonal, and this difference remained even after the putative leukemic clones were removed. TRBV06-family usage was enriched among the top patient clones (8/27) compared with healthy controls (2/35). Data were not HLA-matched; higher clonality in CD4+ versus CD8+ T-LGLL could reflect the relatively small sample size.

Including the terminal cysteine and phenylalanine, the CDR3 comprises 14 residues. The retained sequence is limited to the CDR3, 42 bases, with the frame set at the first base. V is trimmed back by 4 bases and J by 1 base, and the junction contains 4 bases that no gene match accounts for. The germline V gene gives CDR1 as SGHDT and CDR2 as YYEEEE. As regards this clone: No cognate antigen has been identified for it. Per-nucleotide qualities are absent, and no much larger clonotype sits a single base away.

The immunoSEQ assay at survey resolution was used to sequence TCRbeta rearrangements from genomic DNA. Turning to the authors' computational methods: A lowest detectable productive clonotype frequency of 2.59 x 10-5 was observed in the TCR sequencing data. Only productive TCRbeta rearrangements, defined as complete and in-frame sequences, were included in the analyses. Sample clonality was computed as Simpson clonality in the immunoSEQ Analyzer version 3.0. Clones were binned by frequency as very rare, small, medium, large (1-20%) or hyperexpanded (>20%). Generation probabilities were estimated with OLGA 1.2.3, V-gene circos plots were made with VDJtools, specificities were searched in VDJdb, and CDR3 motifs were identified with GLIPH. As stored in TCRdb, this immuneACCESS dataset retains in-frame rearrangements with V and J assigned. A fraction of the clones does not appear; measured against another copy, unresolved V genes explain less than half of the discrepancy, and the remainder lacks a known reason. For V, J and clone size, that table is used; D and trimming come from the DNA. This sample lists approximately 20,000 clones; 70% to 85% were detected once. Approximately 13% of the sample goes to the ten largest clones.

Buffy coats from 35 to 45 blood donors, supplied by the Finnish Red Cross blood service, were used as healthy controls. All TCR-sequenced material derived from peripheral blood: patient blood samples and healthy donor buffy coats. Ficoll-Hypaque gradient centrifugation was used to isolate peripheral blood mononuclear cells. CD4+ cells were magnetically purified from the buffy coats of healthy controls. The Gentra Puregene Cell and Tissue kit was used to extract genomic DNA, and a Qubit 2.0 fluorometer was used to measure the amount of genomic DNA. Recombination linked TRBV5-6 to TRBJ1-2, with 7 central nucleotides matching TRBD1. The receptor comes from a human donor in good health. Sequencing was performed on CD4+ T cells from blood buffy coats. The CDR3 reads as follows: CASSRDRNNYGYTF. In nucleotide form, the sequence is TGTGCCAGCAGCCGGGACAGAAATAACTATGGCTACACCTTC.